This TCR beta chain is drawn from a study of OX40 agonist ivuxolimab in advanced cancers. Study-wide context: Dose-escalation patients were diagnosed with hepatocellular carcinoma, melanoma, renal cell cancer or head and neck cancer. General study points: CD4+ and CD8+ T cells in blood underwent clonal expansion by week 6 at 0.1 to 3.0 mg/kg.

Comment on this clone: Antigen: not known.

The data were produced by immunoSEQ multiplex PCR, yet TCRdb's version contains in-frame clones alone and is incomplete. Among 75,000 to 95,000 clones listed, 85% to 95% were seen once. Blood sampling took place at baseline, cycle 4 day 1, and cycle 7 day 1. This CDR3 has 16 residues. CDR1 and CDR2 (germline): SGHAT, FQNNGV. Trimming at V came to 4 bases and at J to 5 bases, leaving 11 bases not matched to a gene. The receptor was derived from an adult with an advanced solid tumor such as melanoma, head and neck, liver or kidney cancer. This rearrangement joins TRBV11-2 to TRBJ2-4; 7 bases are a match to TRBD1. Sample: CD4+ or CD8+ T cells sorted from blood, taken in a trial of the OX40 agonist ivuxolimab. CDR3 DNA sequence: TGTGCCAGCAGCTCCTCGACAGGGTGGACAGAAAACATTCAGTACTTC. Its translation is CASSSSTGWTENIQYF.